A selection of T cell receptor beta chains follows, all from one sample in a study of cytomegalovirus exposure and HLA in healthy donors. TCRdb's table, derived via immunoSEQ multiplex PCR, lists solely in-frame clones and lacks some. Its listing shows 150,000 or so clones. The sequencing input was PBMCs. Source of these receptors: a man between 18 and 35 years old in good health and CMV-seronegative. CDR3s include the opening cysteine and the closing phenylalanine or tryptophan. The order of the fields is J gene, V gene, D gene, CDR3 DNA, CDR3 protein. The D gene is left open where the match is weak.

>TRBJ2-2|TRBV5-8|TRBD1
TGTGCCAGCAGCCCACCTAGACAGGGAAAGGGGACCGGGGAGCTGTTTTTT
CASSPPRQGKGTGELFF
>TRBJ2-1|TRBV7-7|NA
TGTGCTAGCAGCGCAGCCGGGACTGGATCCAATGAGCAGTTCTTC
CASSAAGTGSNEQFF
>TRBJ2-1|TRBV11-2|TRBD2
TGTGCCAGCAGTCCGACTAGCCCCAGCCGGGGATACAATGAGCAGTTCTTC
CASSPTSPSRGYNEQFF
>TRBJ1-1|TRBV9|TRBD1
TGTGCCAGCAGCGACCTTACAAGACAGGGGGACACTGAAGCTTTCTTT
CASSDLTRQGDTEAFF
>TRBJ2-1|TRBV15|NA
TGTGCCACCAGCAGAGATCGAGTCGATGAGCAGTTCTTC
CATSRDRVDEQFF
>TRBJ1-5|TRBV7-2|NA
TGTGCCAGCAGCTTCCTGGGGGGGACTCAGCCCCAGCATTTT
CASSFLGGTQPQHF
>TRBJ1-3|TRBV5-8|NA
TGTGCCAGCAGCTTGGCGGCGGTGAGCTCTGGAAACACCATATATTTT
CASSLAAVSSGNTIYF
>TRBJ1-5|TRBV19|NA
TGTGCCAGTACCCCAGAAAAGTGGCAGCCCCAGCATTTT
CASTPEKWQPQHF
>TRBJ2-7|TRBV14|TRBD2
TGTGCCAGCAGCCATACTCGACTAGCGAAGTACGAGCAGTACTTC
CASSHTRLAKYEQYF
>TRBJ2-5|TRBV9|TRBD1
TGTGCCAGCAGCAGGGACAGGGGGCTGGAGACCCAGTACTTC
CASSRDRGLETQYF
>TRBJ2-7|TRBV2|TRBD2
TGTGCCAGCATCGGACTAGCGGAAACCTACGAGCAGTACTTC
CASIGLAETYEQYF
>TRBJ2-3|TRBV7-9|TRBD1
TGTGCCAGCAGCTATGACAGGGGGCTGGCAGATACGCAGTATTTT
CASSYDRGLADTQYF
>TRBJ2-7|TRBV28|TRBD1
TGTGCCAGCAGTTTACCGGGACAGACTACTCTGTACTTC
CASSLPGQTTLYF
>TRBJ1-4|TRBV9|NA
TGTGCCAGCAGCGCCCTGGACGGGATAAATGAAAAACTGTTTTTT
CASSALDGINEKLFF
>TRBJ2-1|TRBV6-6|TRBD1
TGTGCCAGCAGCCAAACAGGGGGCGCGATCAATGAGCAGTTCTTC
CASSQTGGAINEQFF
>TRBJ1-1|TRBV5-4|NA
TGTGCCAGCAGCTTGGAGAGGAACACTGAAGCTTTCTTT
CASSLERNTEAFF
>TRBJ1-3|TRBV6-5|NA
TGTGCCGGCAGTTCCGGGACTATTACGCGTCACACCATATATTTT
CAGSSGTITRHTIYF
>TRBJ1-5|TRBV6-1|NA
TGTGCCAGCAGTGGACAGGTAGATCAGCCCCAGCATTTT
CASSGQVDQPQHF
>TRBJ2-3|TRBV4-3|NA
TGCGCCAGCAGCCAAGACCCCGGCACAGATACGCAGTATTTT
CASSQDPGTDTQYF
>TRBJ1-5|TRBV7-8|NA
TGTGCCAGCACCACATCGAATCAGCCCCAGCATTTT
CASTTSNQPQHF
>TRBJ2-2|TRBV28|NA
TGTGCCAGCAGTTTAAGGACTTACACCGGGGAGCTGTTTTTT
CASSLRTYTGELFF
>TRBJ2-3|TRBV5-4|NA
TGTGCCAGCAGCATAGCGGCAGATACGCAGTATTTT
CASSIAADTQYF
>TRBJ1-1|TRBV28|NA
TGTGCCAGCAGTCCGGGGAGTCTTCTGAACACTGAAGCTTTCTTT
CASSPGSLLNTEAFF
>TRBJ2-7|TRBV18|NA
TGTGCCAGCTCACTCATGGACAATCACGAGCAGTACTTC
CASSLMDNHEQYF
>TRBJ2-4|TRBV7-9|NA
TGTGCCAGCAGCTTAGCGGCAGGCGATAAAAACATTCAGTACTTC
CASSLAAGDKNIQYF
>TRBJ2-7|TRBV7-2|NA
TGTGCCAGCAGCCGTCCATTCAGGGGCGAGGAGCAGTACTTC
CASSRPFRGEEQYF
>TRBJ2-7|TRBV28|NA
TGTGCCAGCAGTTTAAGTGACAGCGAGCAGTACTTC
CASSLSDSEQYF
>TRBJ2-5|TRBV6-5|TRBD2
TGTGCCAGCAGTACATGGACTAGTCCCGAGACCCAGTACTTC
CASSTWTSPETQYF
>TRBJ1-2|TRBV28|NA
TGTGCCAGCAGTGGGAAGGGGGGGGCGAACTATGGCTACACCTTC
CASSGKGGANYGYTF
>TRBJ1-5|TRBV27|TRBD1
TGTGCCAGCAGTCTAACGTCACAGGGGCCCTACAATCAGCCCCAGCATTTT
CASSLTSQGPYNQPQHF
>TRBJ1-2|TRBV5-1|NA
TGCGCCAGCAGCCCGGAGGATAACTATGGCTACACCTTC
CASSPEDNYGYTF
>TRBJ2-7|TRBV7-9|NA
TGTGCCAGCAGCTCCCGGGTTTCCTACGAGCAGTACTTC
CASSSRVSYEQYF
>TRBJ1-5|TRBV7-9|NA
TGTGCCAGCACTCTCACACCAGGGCGCAATCAGCCCCAGCATTTT
CASTLTPGRNQPQHF
>TRBJ2-1|TRBV14|TRBD2
TGTGCCAGCAGCCAGGCCCGGGACTACCGCTACAATGAGCAGTTCTTC
CASSQARDYRYNEQFF
>TRBJ1-2|TRBV6-5|NA
TGTGCCAGCAGTTACTTCGGGGAAGGCGACTATGGCTACACCTTC
CASSYFGEGDYGYTF
>TRBJ2-1|TRBV5-1|NA
TGCGCCAGCAGCTTGCTAACAGGGCGCTCCAATGAGCAGTTCTTC
CASSLLTGRSNEQFF
>TRBJ1-1|TRBV20-1|TRBD1
TGCCTTGTGACAGGGTTTGCTGAAGCTTTCTTT
CLVTGFAEAFF
>TRBJ2-7|TRBV13|TRBD1
TGTGCCAGCAGCTCGGGACAGAGTTACTACGAGCAGTACTTC
CASSSGQSYYEQYF
>TRBJ2-2|TRBV10-2|TRBD2
TGCGCCAGCAGTGCCCTAGCGGGAGAATTGGTGGCCGGGGAGCTGTTTTTT
CASSALAGELVAGELFF
>TRBJ2-2|TRBV11-3|TRBD2
TGTGCCAGCAGCTCGGGGGGGGTTAGTGCCGGGGAGCTGTTTTTT
CASSSGGVSAGELFF